The 3 T cell receptor beta chains below come from one sample, sequenced in a study of OX40 agonist ivuxolimab in advanced cancers. The method was immunoSEQ multiplex PCR; TCRdb's version includes in-frame clones alone and lacks a portion of them. This table holds some 77,000 clones, roughly 85% found once. Sequencing used CD4+ or CD8+ T cells sorted from blood, obtained in a trial of the OX40 agonist ivuxolimab. These receptors all come from an adult with an advanced solid tumor such as melanoma, head and neck, liver or kidney cancer.

This chain links TRBV7-2 with TRBJ1-2; D may be TRBD1 (6 bases). Trimming left V 3 bases short and J 12 bases short, with 17 bases between. Germline CDR1 and CDR2: SGHTA and FQGNSA. The CDR3 contains 13 residues. CDR3 amino acids: CASSFGGGRVDTF. The CDR3 DNA follows: TGTGCCAGCAGCTTTGGAGGGGGTCGGGTTGACACCTTC.

The rearrangement joins TRBV19 to TRBJ2-3; 9 bases match TRBD2. With 3 bases clipped from V and 5 bases from J, the junction kept 18 bases outside the gene matches. CDR1 and CDR2 from the germline V gene are LNHDA and SQIVND (reference sequence). CDR3 size: 19 residues. CDR3 residues: CASSIIPGLAGVFGDTQYF. Here the CDR3 DNA reads TGTGCCAGTAGTATTATCCCGGGCTTAGCGGGAGTTTTTGGAGATACGCAGTATTTT.

The genes are TRBV7-9 and TRBJ1-6; D is uncertain. The CDR3 loop spans 13 amino acids. With 5 bases removed from V and 8 bases from J, the gap between germline ends came to 10 bases. Germline CDR1 is SEHNR and CDR2 is FQNEAQ (reference sequence). The CDR3 DNA reads as TGTGCCAGCAGCCCAGGCGGGGATTCACCCCTCCACTTT. This gives the protein CASSPGGDSPLHF. The whole variable domain, filled in from reference TRBV7-9 and TRBJ1-6, reads DTGVSQNPRHKITKRGQNVTFRCDPISEHNRLYWYRQTLGQGPEFLTYFQNEAQLEKSRLLSDRFSAERPKGSFSTLEIQRTEQGDSAMYLCASSPGGDSPLHFGNGTRLTVT.